This T cell receptor (beta chain) was sequenced during a study of cytomegalovirus exposure and HLA in healthy donors. The CDR3 extends over 15 amino acids. In germline, CDR1 is SGDLS, CDR2 YYNGEE. The ends lost 0 bases at V and 4 bases at J; junction bases unmatched: 4. Remarks on this clone: Its target is not known.

Study-wide points: The likely explanation for a cluster of highly shared sequence variants was sequencing artifact. In a later analysis, several top co-occurrence clusters appeared linked to parvovirus B19, influenza, CMV and Epstein-Barr virus.

Both 60 Vbeta primers and 13 Jbeta primers went into the PCR. Assay: immunoSEQ multiplex PCR; the TCRdb copy retains only in-frame clones and omits some. The repertoire holds 200,000 to 250,000 clones, with about 78% as singletons. Sequencing was performed on PBMCs. This chain joins TRBV9 and TRBJ1-2; 9 bases map to TRBD1. The clonotype originates from a woman in her twenties or thirties in good health and CMV-seronegative. CDR3 sequence: CASSVEGQGLYGYTF. The CDR3 nucleotides read TGTGCCAGCAGCGTAGAGGGACAGGGCCTCTATGGCTACACCTTC.